These T cell receptor beta chains were read from a single sample in a study of blood T cell repertoires in COVID-19. Sequencing used immunoSEQ multiplex PCR; TCRdb keeps in-frame clones, though not all of them. Of around 57,000 clones listed, around 86% are singletons. Sequenced input: peripheral blood. The origin of the receptors is a man over 45 with active COVID-19. CDR3s include the opening cysteine and the closing phenylalanine or tryptophan. A D gene is named only where the DNA matches it firmly. Clone sizes are given selectively: once, few, many, or a class where the clone is expanded.

V	size	J	D	CDR3	DNA
TRBV6-2/TRBV6-3	-	TRBJ2-1	-	CASSPRDYNEQFF	TGTGCCAGCAGTCCCCGGGATTACAATGAGCAGTTCTTC
TRBV27	-	TRBJ1-6	TRBD1	CASSRTGGDSPLHF	TGTGCCAGCAGTCGGACAGGGGGAGATTCACCCCTCCACTTT
TRBV2	-	TRBJ1-2	-	CASSTEQGLQGYTF	TGTGCCAGCAGTACCGAACAGGGTCTGCAAGGCTACACCTTC
TRBV4-3	-	TRBJ2-2	TRBD2	CASSQGLAENTGELFF	TGCGCCAGCAGCCAAGGACTAGCCGAGAACACCGGGGAGCTGTTTTTT
TRBV7-2	-	TRBJ2-3	TRBD2	CASSPSGGLAGEGDTQYF	TGTGCCAGCAGCCCATCAGGGGGACTAGCGGGAGAGGGAGATACGCAGTATTTT
TRBV19	once	TRBJ2-1	TRBD1	CASSMGQGLGEQFF	TGTGCCAGTAGTATGGGACAGGGACTCGGGGAGCAGTTCTTC
TRBV28	-	TRBJ2-7	TRBD1	CASSFGTGDSYEQYF	TGTGCCAGCAGTTTCGGAACAGGGGACTCCTACGAGCAGTACTTC
TRBV28	-	TRBJ2-5	-	CASSLSGVSDF	TGTGCCAGCAGTTTATCGGGGGTTTCGGACTTC
TRBV2	once	TRBJ1-1	-	CASRGLWSTEAFF	TGTGCGAGCCGGGGGTTATGGAGCACTGAAGCTTTCTTT
TRBV7-9	once	TRBJ1-2	-	CASSLGHLQGYGYTF	TGTGCCAGCAGCTTAGGGCATCTCCAGGGTTATGGCTACACCTTC
TRBV5-6	-	TRBJ1-2	-	CASSLEGANYGYTF	TGTGCCAGCAGCTTAGAGGGAGCTAACTATGGCTACACCTTC
TRBV29-1	-	TRBJ2-1	-	CSVGRHTGFNEQFF	TGCAGCGTTGGCCGGCACACAGGCTTCAATGAGCAGTTCTTC
TRBV6-2/TRBV6-3	-	TRBJ1-2	-	CASSYVGVTNYGYTF	TGTGCCAGCAGTTACGTCGGGGTAACTAACTATGGCTACACCTTC
TRBV9	-	TRBJ2-5	TRBD2	CASSPRWTSMETQYF	TGTGCCAGCAGCCCCCGATGGACTAGCATGGAGACCCAGTACTTC
TRBV28	-	TRBJ2-1	-	CASGGLQASNEQFF	TGTGCCAGCGGGGGCCTACAGGCCTCCAATGAGCAGTTCTTC
TRBV3-1/TRBV3-2	-	TRBJ2-7	TRBD2	CASSPLAGADYEQYF	TGTGCCAGCAGCCCCCTAGCGGGAGCGGACTACGAGCAGTACTTC
TRBV28	-	TRBJ2-7	TRBD1	CAGGTGLREQYF	TGTGCCGGAGGGACAGGGTTACGCGAGCAGTACTTC
TRBV24-1	-	TRBJ2-3	TRBD1	CATSDRPGTGSVRKVEDTQYF	TGTGCCACCAGTGATCGTCCCGGGACAGGGTCAGTCCGGAAAGTGGAAGATACGCAGTATTTT
TRBV6-5	-	TRBJ2-1	TRBD2	CASSYYPSGSPREQFF	TGTGCCAGCAGTTACTACCCTAGCGGGAGCCCTAGGGAGCAGTTCTTC
TRBV6-5	-	TRBJ1-5	-	CASSSDSYSNQPQHF	TGTGCCAGCAGCTCGGACAGTTATAGCAATCAGCCCCAGCATTTT
TRBV4-3	once	TRBJ2-1	-	CASSQDVGREEQFF	TGCGCCAGCAGCCAAGATGTCGGCAGGGAAGAGCAGTTCTTC
TRBV29-1	-	TRBJ1-3	TRBD1	CSVSSGTGRNTIYF	TGCAGCGTATCATCCGGGACAGGTAGAAACACCATATATTTT
TRBV7-3	once	TRBJ2-7	TRBD1	CASSLTPGQGLYEQYF	TGTGCCAGCAGCTTAACACCGGGACAGGGCCTATACGAGCAGTACTTC
TRBV6-5	-	TRBJ1-6	-	CASSYSRQTYNSPLHF	TGTGCCAGCAGTTACTCCCGACAGACCTATAATTCACCCCTCCACTTT
TRBV24-1	-	TRBJ2-2	TRBD1	CATSDPPGQGKTGELFF	TGTGCCACCAGTGATCCCCCGGGACAGGGGAAAACCGGGGAGCTGTTTTTT
TRBV7-2	-	TRBJ2-4	-	CASSQQGPLAKNIQYF	TGTGCCAGCAGCCAGCAGGGCCCCTTAGCCAAAAACATTCAGTACTTC
TRBV3-1/TRBV3-2	-	TRBJ2-7	TRBD1	CASSPRDRAYEQYF	TGTGCCAGCAGCCCCCGGGACAGGGCCTACGAGCAGTACTTC
TRBV18	-	TRBJ1-2	TRBD1	CASSPPPQGGGYTF	TGTGCCAGCTCACCACCGCCTCAGGGGGGTGGCTACACCTTC
TRBV28	few	TRBJ2-3	-	CASSLSRGSFSPTDTQYF	TGTGCCAGCAGTTTGTCCAGGGGCTCCTTCAGCCCCACCGATACGCAGTATTTT
TRBV5-1	-	TRBJ2-2	TRBD2	CASSRTSGGDTGELFF	TGCGCCAGCAGCCGGACTAGCGGGGGGGACACCGGGGAGCTGTTTTTT
TRBV19	-	TRBJ1-5	-	CASSMRGNQPQHF	TGTGCCAGTAGTATGAGGGGGAATCAGCCCCAGCATTTT
TRBV6-5	few	TRBJ1-5	-	CASSFDQYSNQPQHF	TGTGCCAGCAGTTTTGATCAGTATAGCAATCAGCCCCAGCATTTT
TRBV5-6	-	TRBJ1-6	-	CASSPGVSPLHF	TGTGCCAGCAGCCCGGGAGTCTCACCCCTCCACTTT
TRBV7-2	-	TRBJ2-3	-	CASSFLHSSDTQYF	TGTGCCAGCAGCTTCTTACATAGCTCCGATACGCAGTATTTT